This T cell receptor (beta chain) was recovered during a study of blood T cell repertoires in COVID-19. Original processing methods: For nucleated cells, counts were estimated from reference gene primer amplification. The data were produced by immunoSEQ multiplex PCR, yet TCRdb's version contains in-frame clones alone and is incomplete. That table is the source of V, J and clone size, and D and trimming were worked out from the DNA. The sample includes 200,000 or so clones, 79% of them seen just once. Per germline, CDR1 SGHNT and CDR2 YENEEA. V dropped 1 base and J dropped 5; count of bases not matched to a gene: 14. The CDR3 runs to 17 residues.

This TCR came from a man in his sixties with active or convalescent COVID-19. The V call is TRBV11-3, the J call TRBJ2-7, with 7 bases fitting TRBD1. Source material: peripheral blood. CDR3 nucleotide sequence: TGTGCCAGCAGCTTAGCCCGTTTGACAGGGCCAAGGGACGAGCAGTACTTC. The encoded protein is CASSLARLTGPRDEQYF.